Listed here are 28 T cell receptor beta chains from one sample, sequenced in a study of cytomegalovirus exposure and HLA in healthy donors. Profiling relied on immunoSEQ multiplex PCR, and the TCRdb table lists in-frame clones only, not all of them. In the table there are 250,000 or so clones, around 87% of which are singletons. Sequenced material: PBMCs. All receptors derive from a man between 18 and 35 years old in good health and CMV-seronegative.

The V and J genes are TRBV9 and TRBJ2-7; maybe TRBD1 (6 bases). Trimming stripped 7 bases from V and 3 bases from J, with 20 bases between. The CDR3 spans 15 residues. CDR1 is SGDLS and CDR2 is YYNGEE in the germline V gene. The CDR3 is CASSLQGLTDYEQYF. CDR3 nucleotide sequence: TGTGCCAGCTCCTTACAGGGTCTCACGGACTACGAGCAGTACTTC.

The rearrangement links TRBV4-1 to TRBJ2-7; a possible D gene is TRBD1 (7 bases). V gave up 2 bases and J gave up 5 bases, with 16 bases separating them. Germline CDR1 and CDR2: MGHRA and YSYEKL. The CDR3 is 15 residues long. DNA of the CDR3: TGCGCCAGCAGCCAAAGGGGGGCGGGGACAGACGAGCAGTACTTC. It translates to CASSQRGAGTDEQYF.

The chain uses TRBV19 and TRBJ1-5, with 9 bases aligning to TRBD1. Trimming cost V 5 bases and J 7 bases; bases outside gene matches: 9. Per the germline V gene, CDR1 is LNHDA and CDR2 is SQIVND (reference sequence). This CDR3 comprises 15 residues. CDR3 sequence reads: CASSRDRGEGQPQHF. The DNA for the CDR3 is TGTGCCAGTAGTCGTGACAGGGGGGAAGGGCAGCCCCAGCATTTT. Variable domain in full (rest from reference TRBV19 and TRBJ1-5): DGGITQSPKYLFRKEGQNVTLSCEQNLNHDAMYWYRQDPGQGLRLIYYSQIVNDFQKGDIAEGYSVSREKKESFPLTVTSAQKNPTAFYLCASSRDRGEGQPQHFGDGTRLSIL.

The chain combines TRBV29-1 with TRBJ2-2; 9 bases are shared with TRBD2. This CDR3 has 14 residues. Germline lookup yields CDR1 SQVTM and CDR2 ANQGSEA. J lost 5 bases, V lost 7 bases, and 8 bases had no gene match. This CDR3 reads CSARSGRRTGELFF. The DNA for the CDR3 is TGCAGCGCCAGAAGCGGGAGGAGGACCGGGGAGCTGTTTTTT.

J is TRBJ1-1 and V is TRBV5-1; the D is unclear. This CDR3 has 13 amino acids. CDR1 is SGHRS and CDR2 is YFSETQ in the germline V gene. V lost 2 bases and J lost 6, with 11 bases in between. The chain's CDR3 is CASSFDGKAEAFF. The CDR3, as DNA: TGCGCCAGCAGCTTCGACGGGAAGGCTGAAGCTTTCTTT.

This clone was observed once. The V call is TRBV19, the J call TRBJ2-5; 8 bases are shared with TRBD2. The CDR3 runs 12 residues. Losses at the gene ends were 10 bases for V and 5 bases for J; bases not matched to a gene: 6. The germline CDR1 and CDR2 sequences are LNHDA and SQIVND (reference sequence). The CDR3 spells CATDGGAETQYF. CDR3 nucleotides: TGTGCCACCGACGGGGGGGCTGAGACCCAGTACTTC.

CDR3 DNA: TGCAGCGTTTCTGTTCAGGGAACCTACGAGCAGTACTTC. It translates to CSVSVQGTYEQYF. J is TRBJ2-7 and V is TRBV29-1; weak D call: TRBD1 (5 bases). The V gene's germline CDR1 is SQVTM and CDR2 ANQGSEA. V lost 5 bases to trimming and J lost 2 bases, with 13 bases between them. The CDR3 is 13 amino acids.

This CDR3 is CATGRGYEQYF. The CDR3 nucleotides are TGTGCCACCGGACGGGGCTACGAGCAGTACTTC. The V call is TRBV28, the J call TRBJ2-7; TRBD2 is a possible D gene (5 bases). Trimming cost V 10 bases and J 3 bases, with 10 bases left between them. This CDR3 spans 11 amino acids. Germline V gene data show CDR1 as MDHEN and CDR2 as SYDVKM.

The chain couples TRBV27 to TRBJ1-1; TRBD1 aligns across 9 bases. CDR1 is MNHEY, CDR2 SMNVEV, per germline (reference sequence). The CDR3 consists of 17 residues. The J segment lost 3 bases and the V segment lost 2 bases, leaving 10 bases of the junction unmatched. The CDR3 DNA reads as TGTGCCAGCAGTTTAACGAGACAGGGGGTAGAAGACACTGAAGCTTTCTTT. This translates into CASSLTRQGVEDTEAFF.

The chain employs TRBV6-1 and TRBJ2-1; 10 bases line up with TRBD2. J gave up 7 bases and V 5 bases, and 8 bases lay outside the gene matches. Germline V gene lookup returns CDR1 MNHNS and CDR2 SASEGT. CDR3 length equals 15 residues. CDR3 nucleotides: TGTGCCAGCAGTACTGCTAGCGGGAGCGGTAATGAGCAGTTCTTC. This encodes CASSTASGSGNEQFF.

There are a few counts of this clone. The CDR3 protein is CASTPDSHNSPLHF. CDR3 nucleotides: TGTGCCAGCACGCCAGACAGCCATAATTCACCCCTCCACTTT. The chain employs TRBV21-1 and TRBJ1-6; the DNA was not compared with TRBD1, the D call given in the table. TRBV21-1 is assigned pseudogene status. The CDR3 consists of 14 residues.

This chain joins TRBV7-2 and TRBJ2-1; TRBD1 aligns across 8 bases. The V gene's germline CDR1 is SGHTA and CDR2 FQGNSA. The CDR3 totals 14 residues. V was clipped by 6 bases and J by 1 base; unmatched bases: 2. CDR3 sequence: CASRQGASYNEQFF. The CDR3 DNA reads as TGTGCCAGCAGGCAGGGGGCATCCTACAATGAGCAGTTCTTC.

The count of this clone is one. The chain has TRBV4-3 and TRBJ1-2; 9 bases agree with TRBD1. This CDR3 comprises 14 residues. The germline V gene has CDR1 LGHNA and CDR2 YSLEER. With V trimmed by 3 bases and J by 4 bases, 3 bases remained unmatched. CDR3 protein: CASSQETGGYGYTF. DNA for the CDR3: TGCGCCAGCAGCCAGGAGACAGGGGGCTATGGCTACACCTTC.

This clone was detected once. V gene TRBV9 combines with J gene TRBJ2-1; tentative D call: TRBD2 (6 bases). The CDR3 runs to 16 residues. V gave up 0 bases and J gave up 4 bases, with 14 bases separating them. Germline V lookup: CDR1 SGDLS, CDR2 YYNGEE. CDR3 in DNA: TGTGCCAGCAGCGTAGAATGGACTACCATATACAATGAGCAGTTCTTC. Translated, it gives CASSVEWTTIYNEQFF.

This chain links TRBV11-2 with TRBJ2-7; D perhaps matches TRBD2 (6 bases). V was pared by 4 bases and J by 1 base, with 14 bases between. Germline CDR1 reads SGHAT; CDR2 reads FQNNGV. There are 15 residues in the CDR3. The CDR3 loop is CASSYPQAGSYEQYF. In DNA form, the CDR3 reads TGTGCCAGCAGCTACCCCCAGGCGGGATCCTACGAGCAGTACTTC.

J is TRBJ2-2 and V is TRBV6-4; 8 bases agree with TRBD1. The V gene end was trimmed by 6 bases and the J gene end by 6 bases; junction bases not matched to a gene: 9. CDR1 and CDR2 from the germline V gene are MRHNA and SNTAGT. This CDR3 has 15 residues. CDR3 loop: CASSERTGLAGELFF. The CDR3 DNA reads TGTGCCAGCAGCGAAAGGACAGGGCTCGCCGGGGAGCTGTTTTTT.

CDR3 coding DNA: TGTGCCAGCAGCTTCACCCGCGCGGATACGCAGTATTTT. This gives the protein CASSFTRADTQYF. The chain combines TRBV7-2 with TRBJ2-3; no firm D call. Germline V CDR1 and CDR2: SGHTA, FQGNSA. Between the trimmed V and J ends, which lost 3 bases and 6 bases, there was a span of 10 bases. This CDR3 contains 13 residues.

V usage is TRBV27 and J usage is TRBJ1-5; unclear D gene. The CDR3 has 18 amino acids. Per the germline V gene, CDR1 is MNHEY and CDR2 is SMNVEV (reference sequence). V dropped 2 bases and J dropped 9 bases, with 26 bases sitting between them. The CDR3 DNA reads TGTGCCAGCAGTTTAACGTCTGGAATTCCAGGTCCTATTCGGCCCCAGCATTTT. The encoded protein is CASSLTSGIPGPIRPQHF.

This clone has only a few counts. The V call is TRBV5-1, the J call TRBJ2-4; a possible D gene is TRBD1 (5 bases). Germline loops: CDR1 SGHRS, CDR2 YFSETQ. The CDR3 consists of 13 residues. The germline V and J ends were trimmed by 0 bases and 11 bases, with 12 bases remaining between them. The DNA of the CDR3 is TGCGCCAGCAGCTTGGATCTCAGGGCCCTTCAGTACTTC. Translated, it gives CASSLDLRALQYF.

Of note for this clone: At the DNA level, this CDR3 is encoded by other sequences in the same sample as well. This rearrangement joins TRBV7-2 to TRBJ1-2; D call uncertain. Trimming stripped 1 base from V and 4 bases from J, with 4 bases between. CDR3 length: 12 amino acids. Germline values: CDR1 SGHTA, CDR2 FQGNSA. CDR3 sequence: CASSLDSYGYTF. The CDR3 coding sequence is TGTGCCAGCAGCTTAGACAGCTATGGCTACACCTTC.

CDR3 coding DNA: TGTGCCAGCAGTTACGGGACAGATAATTCACCCCTCCACTTT. It is translated as CASSYGTDNSPLHF. The chain is built from TRBV6-5 and TRBJ1-6; the match to TRBD1 covers 7 bases. J gave up 5 bases and V 2 bases, and 0 bases lay outside the gene matches. Per germline, CDR1 MNHEY and CDR2 SVGAGI. This CDR3 is built from 14 residues.

This rearrangement joins TRBV5-1 to TRBJ2-7, with a weak D call TRBD1 (5 bases). Trimming cost V 2 bases and J 3 bases, with 9 bases left between them. CDR1 and CDR2 from the germline V gene are SGHRS and YFSETQ. The CDR3 contains 13 residues. The CDR3 reads CASSFPDSYEQYF. CDR3 in DNA: TGCGCCAGCAGCTTTCCTGACAGCTACGAGCAGTACTTC.

This chain uses TRBV28 with TRBJ2-5, with D possibly being TRBD1 (6 bases). Germline V gene data show CDR1 as MDHEN and CDR2 as SYDVKM. The CDR3 contains 12 residues. The V and J ends lost 3 bases and 9 bases respectively, with 11 bases between them. The CDR3 DNA is TGTGCCAGCAGTTTGGGGGCTTCGGCCCAGTACTTC. Residues: CASSLGASAQYF.

V is TRBV7-8 and J is TRBJ2-7; D call uncertain. CDR3 length: 12 amino acids. Germline CDR1 and CDR2: SGHVS and FQNEAQ. V was pared by 5 bases and J by 2 bases, with 7 bases between. The CDR3 sequence: CASSPQAYEQYF. The CDR3 nucleotides are TGTGCCAGCAGCCCACAAGCCTACGAGCAGTACTTC.

The chain joins TRBV29-1 to TRBJ1-4; tentative D call: TRBD1 (5 bases). The germline V and J ends were trimmed by 4 bases and 7 bases, with 13 bases remaining between them. The CDR3 contains 13 residues. The germline CDR1 and CDR2 sequences are SQVTM and ANQGSEA. The CDR3 loop is CSVAGGDFEKLFF. CDR3 coding DNA: TGCAGCGTTGCCGGGGGGGATTTTGAAAAACTGTTTTTT.

The J gene is TRBJ2-5, the V gene TRBV7-6, with a possible D match to TRBD1 (6 bases). The germline V and J ends were trimmed by 1 base and 5 bases, with 11 bases remaining between them. The CDR3 has 14 residues. Germline V gives CDR1 SGHVS, CDR2 FNYEAQ. The CDR3 reads CASSLEWGRETQYF. The CDR3 DNA is TGTGCCAGCAGCTTAGAATGGGGGCGGGAGACCCAGTACTTC.

This rearrangement joins TRBV27 to TRBJ1-1; 7 nucleotides agree with TRBD1. The ends lost 2 bases at V and 5 bases at J; junction bases unmatched: 2. CDR1 and CDR2 from the germline V gene are MNHEY and SMNVEV (reference sequence). This CDR3 has 13 amino acids. CDR3 amino acids: CASSLGTVTEAFF. For the CDR3, the DNA is TGTGCCAGCAGTTTAGGGACAGTGACTGAAGCTTTCTTT.

The chain joins TRBV5-1 to TRBJ2-1; D possibly corresponds to TRBD2 (5 bases). The V gene's germline CDR1 is SGHRS and CDR2 YFSETQ. Trimming shortened V by 3 bases and J by 0 bases, and 13 bases separated the two germline ends. The CDR3 contains 16 residues. This chain's CDR3 is CASSSQAASSYNEQFF. As DNA, the CDR3 is TGCGCCAGCAGCTCCCAAGCGGCGAGCTCCTACAATGAGCAGTTCTTC.